This TCR beta chain was sequenced in a study of PD-L1 blockade in urothelial cancer. Study-level background: It was at 3 weeks (second dose) and 6 weeks after treatment start that blood was analyzed.

TCRdb's table, derived via immunoSEQ multiplex PCR, lists solely in-frame clones and lacks some. The data contain about 63,000 clones, roughly 81% of them singletons. This CDR3 is built from 17 residues. CDR1 and CDR2 from the germline V gene are MDHEN and SYDVKM. The V gene end was trimmed by 3 bases and the J gene end by 3 bases; junction bases not matched to a gene: 10. The time point: pretreatment peripheral blood. The sample here was PBMCs, taken around atezolizumab (anti-PD-L1) treatment. This chain connects TRBV28 to TRBJ2-7, with 11 bases lining up with TRBD2. This sequence originates from a man in his 70s with urothelial cancer. CDR3 DNA: TGTGCCAGCAGTTTGGACACTAGCGGGGGTTTCTACTACGAGCAGTACTTC. It yields the protein CASSLDTSGGFYYEQYF.